Included here is one TCR beta chain sequence, with context. The data are from a study of blood T cell repertoires in COVID-19. Study as a whole: From the United States, Italy and Spain came samples of acute and convalescent COVID-19.

Before being deemed recovered, Cohort 3 donors had two negative PCRs, clearance, or symptom resolution. Germline V gives CDR1 MDHEN, CDR2 SYDVKM. The V segment lost 6 bases and the J segment 1 base; nucleotides outside the gene matches: 20. The CDR3 runs 19 residues. Per the original methods: Estimated nucleated cell counts came from reference gene primer amplification. The method was immunoSEQ multiplex PCR; TCRdb's version includes in-frame clones alone and lacks a portion of them. The D gene and trimming were derived from the DNA, and the V and J assignments and clone size from that table. This table holds roughly 200,000 clones, roughly four fifths found once.

This clonotype originated in a man aged 35-49 years who had recovered from COVID-19. The chain links TRBV28 to TRBJ2-7, with 8 bases fitting TRBD2. Input material: PBMCs or T cells enriched from blood (not recorded which). The CDR3, as DNA: TGTGCCAGCAGGGAGTTATCGAGGTTGAGCGGGAGTAGGTCCTACGAGCAGTACTTC. This sequence encodes CASRELSRLSGSRSYEQYF.